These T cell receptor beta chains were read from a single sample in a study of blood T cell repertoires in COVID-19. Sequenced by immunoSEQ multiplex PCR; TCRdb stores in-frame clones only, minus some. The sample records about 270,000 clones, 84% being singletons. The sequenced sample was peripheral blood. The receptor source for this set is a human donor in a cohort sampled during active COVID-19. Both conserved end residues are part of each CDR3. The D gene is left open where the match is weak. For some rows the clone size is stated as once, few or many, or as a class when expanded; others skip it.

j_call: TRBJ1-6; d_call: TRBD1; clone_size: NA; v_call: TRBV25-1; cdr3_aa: CASSEYGTGWSPLHF; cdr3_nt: TGTGCCAGCAGTGAATATGGGACAGGGTGGTCACCCCTCCACTTT
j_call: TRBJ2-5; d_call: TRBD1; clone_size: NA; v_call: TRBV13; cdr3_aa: CASSPPDRQETQYF; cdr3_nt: TGTGCCAGCAGCCCACCGGACAGGCAAGAGACCCAGTACTTC
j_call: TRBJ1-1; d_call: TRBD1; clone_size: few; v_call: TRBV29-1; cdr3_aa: CSVERQGAEAFF; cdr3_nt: TGCAGCGTTGAACGTCAGGGGGCTGAAGCTTTCTTT
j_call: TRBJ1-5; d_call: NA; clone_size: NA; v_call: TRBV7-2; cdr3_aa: CASSLNGGFAQPQHF; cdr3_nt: TGTGCCAGCAGCTTAAACGGGGGGTTCGCTCAGCCCCAGCATTTT
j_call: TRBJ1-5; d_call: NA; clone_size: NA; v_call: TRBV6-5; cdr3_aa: CASRLEGFSNQPQHF; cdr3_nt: TGTGCCAGCAGGTTGGAGGGGTTTAGCAATCAGCCCCAGCATTTT
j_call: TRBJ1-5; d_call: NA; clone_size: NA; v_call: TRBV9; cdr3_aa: CASSVEAGANQPQHF; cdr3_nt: TGTGCCAGCAGCGTAGAGGCGGGGGCCAATCAGCCCCAGCATTTT
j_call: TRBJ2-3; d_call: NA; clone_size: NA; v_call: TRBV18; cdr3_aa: CASSLLEGTQYF; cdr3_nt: TGTGCCAGCTCACTTTTAGAGGGTACGCAGTATTTT
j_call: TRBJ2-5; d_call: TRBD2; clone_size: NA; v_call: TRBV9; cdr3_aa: CASSVGSGSGVETQYF; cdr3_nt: TGTGCCAGCAGCGTAGGGAGCGGGAGCGGAGTCGAGACCCAGTACTTC
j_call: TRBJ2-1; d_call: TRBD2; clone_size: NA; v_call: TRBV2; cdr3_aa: CASSEVAGGPSEQFF; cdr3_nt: TGTGCCAGCAGTGAAGTGGCGGGAGGGCCGAGTGAGCAGTTCTTC
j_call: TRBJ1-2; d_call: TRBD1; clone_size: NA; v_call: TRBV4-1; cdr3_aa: CASSSHRGQNYGYTF; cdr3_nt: TGCGCCAGCAGCTCCCACCGGGGACAGAACTATGGCTACACCTTC
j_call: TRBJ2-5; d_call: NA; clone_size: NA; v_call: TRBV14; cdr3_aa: CASSQNQGETQYF; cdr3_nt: TGTGCCAGCAGCCAAAACCAGGGGGAGACCCAGTACTTC
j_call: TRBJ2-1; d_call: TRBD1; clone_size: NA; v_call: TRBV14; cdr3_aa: CASSRLPGQGAGSTYNEQFF; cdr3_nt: TGTGCCAGCAGCCGCCTTCCGGGACAGGGGGCGGGTAGTACCTACAATGAGCAGTTCTTC
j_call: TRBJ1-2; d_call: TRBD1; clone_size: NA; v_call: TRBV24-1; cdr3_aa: CATSDRGTGNYGYTF; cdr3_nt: TGTGCCACCAGTGATCGCGGGACAGGGAACTATGGCTACACCTTC
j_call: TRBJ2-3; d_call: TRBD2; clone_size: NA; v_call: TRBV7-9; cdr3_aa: CASSYGLAGPDTQYF; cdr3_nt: TGTGCCAGCAGCTACGGACTAGCGGGACCAGATACGCAGTATTTT
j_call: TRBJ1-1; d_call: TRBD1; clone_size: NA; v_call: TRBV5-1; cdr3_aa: CASSLGQGIAHTEAFF; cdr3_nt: TGCGCCAGCAGCTTGGGACAGGGCATCGCCCACACTGAAGCTTTCTTT
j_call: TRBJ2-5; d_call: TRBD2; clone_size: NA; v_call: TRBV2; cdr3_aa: CASTSTSGQETQYF; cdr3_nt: TGTGCCAGCACCTCCACTAGCGGCCAAGAGACCCAGTACTTC
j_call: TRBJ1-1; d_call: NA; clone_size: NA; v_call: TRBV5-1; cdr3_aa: CASSLEGGFTEAFF; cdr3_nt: TGCGCCAGCAGCTTGGAAGGGGGATTCACTGAAGCTTTCTTT
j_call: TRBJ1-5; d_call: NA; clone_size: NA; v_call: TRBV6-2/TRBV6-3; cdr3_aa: CASSKTDNSNQPQHF; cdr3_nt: TGTGCCAGCAGCAAGACAGATAATAGCAATCAGCCCCAGCATTTT
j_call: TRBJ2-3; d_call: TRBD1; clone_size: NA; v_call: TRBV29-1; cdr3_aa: CSFRQGDITDTQYF; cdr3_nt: TGCAGCTTCCGACAGGGCGATATCACAGATACGCAGTATTTT
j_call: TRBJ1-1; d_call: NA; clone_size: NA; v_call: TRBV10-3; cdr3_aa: CAISESLGGGDTEAFF; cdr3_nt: TGTGCCATCAGTGAGTCTCTGGGAGGGGGAGACACTGAAGCTTTCTTT
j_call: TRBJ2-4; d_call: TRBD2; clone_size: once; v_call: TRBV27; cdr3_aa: CASSRTSGLNIQYF; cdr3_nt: TGTGCCAGCAGTCGGACTAGCGGGTTGAACATTCAGTACTTC
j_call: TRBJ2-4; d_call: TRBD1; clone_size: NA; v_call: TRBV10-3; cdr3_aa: CAISATGEAKNIQYF; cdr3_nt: TGTGCCATCAGCGCAACAGGGGAGGCCAAAAACATTCAGTACTTC
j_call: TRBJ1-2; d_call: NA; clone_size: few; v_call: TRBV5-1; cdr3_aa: CASSLEFRARGKDGYTF; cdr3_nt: NA
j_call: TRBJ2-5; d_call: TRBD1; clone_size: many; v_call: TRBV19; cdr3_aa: CASRGQGAYQETQYF; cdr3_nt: TGTGCCAGTAGGGGACAGGGGGCGTACCAAGAGACCCAGTACTTC
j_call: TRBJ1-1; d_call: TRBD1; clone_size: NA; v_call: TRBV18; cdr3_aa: CASSADRIEAFF; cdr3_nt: TGTGCCAGCTCGGCGGACAGGATTGAAGCTTTCTTT
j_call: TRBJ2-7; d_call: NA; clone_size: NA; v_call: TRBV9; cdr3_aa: CASSVGLTGYEQYF; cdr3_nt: TGTGCCAGCAGCGTAGGGCTGACGGGGTACGAGCAGTACTTC
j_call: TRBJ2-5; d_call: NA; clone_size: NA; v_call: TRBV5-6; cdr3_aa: CASSFTQGGRETQYF; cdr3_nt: TGTGCCAGCAGCTTTACACAGGGGGGGAGAGAGACCCAGTACTTC
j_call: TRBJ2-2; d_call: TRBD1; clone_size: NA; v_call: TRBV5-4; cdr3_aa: CASSFGQENTGELFF; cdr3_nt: TGTGCCAGCAGCTTCGGACAGGAGAACACCGGGGAGCTGTTTTTT
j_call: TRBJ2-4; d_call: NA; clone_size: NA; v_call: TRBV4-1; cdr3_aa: CASSQEVGIPKNIQYF; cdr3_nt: TGCGCCAGCAGCCAAGAAGTCGGGATACCCAAAAACATTCAGTACTTC
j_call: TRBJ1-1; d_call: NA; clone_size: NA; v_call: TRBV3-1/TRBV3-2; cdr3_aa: CASSQGATPNTEAFF; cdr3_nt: TGTGCCAGCAGCCAAGGGGCTACCCCCAACACTGAAGCTTTCTTT
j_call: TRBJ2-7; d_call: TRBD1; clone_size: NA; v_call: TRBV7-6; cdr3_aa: CASSLTGGGSYEQYF; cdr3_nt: TGTGCCAGCAGCCTAACAGGGGGTGGCTCCTACGAGCAGTACTTC
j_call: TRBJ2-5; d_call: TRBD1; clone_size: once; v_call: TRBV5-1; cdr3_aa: CASSFLPQGAEETQYF; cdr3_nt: TGCGCCAGCAGCTTTCTTCCGCAGGGGGCTGAGGAGACCCAGTACTTC
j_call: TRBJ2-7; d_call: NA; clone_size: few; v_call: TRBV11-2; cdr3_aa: CASSLSVMGLGEQYF; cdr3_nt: TGTGCCAGCAGCTTAAGCGTTATGGGACTGGGGGAGCAGTACTTC
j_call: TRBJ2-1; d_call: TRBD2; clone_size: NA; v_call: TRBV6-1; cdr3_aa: CASSEATSGGYNEQFF; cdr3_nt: TGTGCCAGCAGTGAAGCGACTAGCGGGGGCTACAATGAGCAGTTCTTC
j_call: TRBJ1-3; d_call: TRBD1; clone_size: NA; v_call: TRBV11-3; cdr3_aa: CASSPGDREYGNTIYF; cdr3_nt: TGTGCCAGCAGCCCGGGGGACAGGGAGTATGGAAACACCATATATTTT
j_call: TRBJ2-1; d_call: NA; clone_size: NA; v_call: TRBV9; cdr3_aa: CASSVAGSSIYNEQFF; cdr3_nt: TGTGCCAGCAGCGTAGCTGGGTCTAGCATCTACAATGAGCAGTTCTTC
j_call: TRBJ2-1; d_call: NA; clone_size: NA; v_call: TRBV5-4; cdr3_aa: CASSISRANEQFF; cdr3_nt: TGTGCCAGCAGTATCTCCAGGGCCAATGAGCAGTTCTTC
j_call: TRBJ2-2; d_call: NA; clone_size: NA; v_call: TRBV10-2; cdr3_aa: CASSESGGTGELFF; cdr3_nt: TGCGCCAGCAGTGAGTCAGGGGGCACCGGGGAGCTGTTTTTT
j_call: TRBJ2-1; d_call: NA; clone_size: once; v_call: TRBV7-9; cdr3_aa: CATWGQVINEQFF; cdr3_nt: TGTGCCACCTGGGGGCAGGTAATCAATGAGCAGTTCTTC
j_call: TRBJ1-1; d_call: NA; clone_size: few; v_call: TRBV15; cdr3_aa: CATSRDVQGNTEAFF; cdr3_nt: TGTGCCACCAGCAGAGACGTACAGGGGAACACTGAAGCTTTCTTT
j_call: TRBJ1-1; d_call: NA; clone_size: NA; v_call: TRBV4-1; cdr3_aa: CASSQDSRANTEAFF; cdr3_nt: TGCGCCAGCAGCCAAGACTCCCGCGCGAACACTGAAGCTTTCTTT